This TCR beta chain was sequenced in a study of cytomegalovirus exposure and HLA in healthy donors. Study results and limitations: Across donors, most TCRs were seen rarely, yet some public ones were widespread. Later analysis identified a missense DCLRE1C variant that was linked to TCR beta V- and J-gene trimming. Cytomegalovirus association was assigned to over 150 TCR beta chains.

While unrecorded immune exposures were likely, the donors were nominally healthy when sampled. Regarding this clone: Its antigen remains unknown.

PCR involved 60 Vbeta and 13 Jbeta primers. Profiling relied on immunoSEQ multiplex PCR, and the TCRdb table lists in-frame clones only, not all of them. The sample records tens of thousands of clones, roughly two thirds being singletons. Sequencing used PBMCs. This TCR was sampled from a woman in her twenties or thirties in good health and CMV-seronegative.

The CDR3 region is CASSLGITESYQETQYF. The CDR3 coding sequence is TGCGCCAGCAGCTTGGGTATCACAGAGTCGTACCAAGAGACCCAGTACTTC. The V gene is TRBV5-1, the J gene TRBJ2-5; D is ambiguous. The CDR3 totals 17 residues. The germline CDR1 and CDR2 sequences are SGHRS and YFSETQ. Trimming cost V 0 bases and J 0 bases, with 15 bases left between them.